This entry lists 9 T cell receptor beta chains sequenced from one sample in a study of esophageal squamous cell carcinoma under preoperative chemotherapy. Each CDR3 protein is one row after TCRdb ran MiXCR on the PCR reads. The sample holds some 32,000 distinct CDR3 sequences, 40% to 65% seen once. Time point noted: after preoperative PTX-NDP chemotherapy. This material was acquired from a patient given preoperative chemotherapy. These receptor sequences come from a human donor with esophageal squamous cell carcinoma. The donor label of this sample is uncertain.

This clonotype has a count of ten or more. This could be a read error, since a much larger clone is one nucleotide away. J is TRBJ2-1 and V is TRBV11-2; perhaps TRBD2 as D (5 bases). The V end lost 4 bases, the J end lost 13 bases, and 17 bases lay between the germline ends. The CDR3 has 13 residues. Germline V lookup: CDR1 SGHAT, CDR2 FQNNGV. The CDR3: CASSWNHWETQFF. DNA for the CDR3: TGTGCCAGCAGCTGGAACCATTGGGAGACCCAGTTCTTC.

In its sample, this clonotype is medium-sized. The V and J genes are TRBV7-2 and TRBJ2-1; D gene ambiguous. V was clipped by 5 bases and J by 7 bases, with 18 bases between them. From germline, CDR1 is SGHTA and CDR2 FQGNSA. The CDR3 is 15 amino acids. Here the CDR3 reads CASSPPRALRNEQFF. The CDR3 DNA is TGTGCCAGCAGCCCCCCGCGCGCGCTCCGAAATGAGCAGTTCTTC. Filled out from reference TRBV7-2 and TRBJ2-1, the complete variable domain reads GAGVSQSPSNKVTEKGKDVELRCDPISGHTALYWYRQSLGQGLEFLIYFQGNSAPDKSGLPSDRFSAERTGGSVSTLTIQRTQQEDSAVYLCASSPPRALRNEQFFGPGTRLTVL.

Many counts were recorded for this clonotype. J is TRBJ2-3 and V is TRBV7-6, with 8 nucleotides matching TRBD2. V gave up 1 base and J gave up 1 base; unmatched junction bases: 4. Germline CDR1 and CDR2: SGHVS and FNYEAQ. The CDR3 spans 16 residues. Written as DNA, the CDR3 is TGTGCCAGCAGCTTAGGGAGCGGGGGAGGCACAGATACGCAGTATTTT. This gives the protein CASSLGSGGGTDTQYF.

Only a few counts were recorded for this clonotype. The chain carries TRBV5-4 and TRBJ2-7, with D possibly TRBD1 on 6 matching bases. The CDR3 has 14 amino acids. Germline-derived CDR1 and CDR2 are SGHNT and YYREEE (reference sequence). V was trimmed by 0 bases and J by 6 bases, leaving 13 bases between them. In DNA, the CDR3 is TGTGCCAGCAGCTTGGAGGGACAAAGGGGCGAGCAGTACTTC. It specifies CASSLEGQRGEQYF.

Notes on this clonotype: The final CDR3 position lacks the conserved phenylalanine or tryptophan, pointing to a likely read error. The J gene is TRBJ2-5, the V gene TRBV7-2; 15 nucleotides agree with TRBD2. CDR3 length: 19 residues. Germline CDR1 SGHTA, CDR2 FQGNSA. The CDR3 bases are TGTGCCAGCAGCTCCCAACCGGGACTAGCGGGGGGTAGCCAAGCGACCCAGTACTTG. Translation gives CASSSQPGLAGGSQATQYL.

Only a few counts were recorded for this clonotype. A clone one base away is much larger, so this may be a read error. This sequence joins TRBV7-8 and TRBJ2-1; D not certain. The CDR3 spans 14 residues. Germline assignment: CDR1 SGHVS and CDR2 FQNEAQ. V was pared by 4 bases and J by 10 bases, with 17 bases between. The DNA of the CDR3 is TGTGCCAGCAGCTACCACGGCGTCTCCTACGAGCAGTTCTTC. Translating gives CASSYHGVSYEQFF.

The CDR3 here is CASSPGGTGKLYF. The CDR3 DNA reads as TGTGCCAGCAGCCCGGGGGGCACAGGTAAGCTGTATTTT. This chain links TRBV7-3 with TRBJ2-3; perhaps TRBD2 as D (7 bases). The CDR3 spans 13 residues. Trimming shortened V by 5 bases and J by 14 bases, and 20 bases separated the two germline ends. Germline V gene data show CDR1 as SGHTA and CDR2 as FQGTGA.

The chain recombines TRBV7-2 with TRBJ2-5; D uncertain. CDR1 and CDR2 from the germline V gene are SGHTA and FQGNSA. The germline V and J ends were trimmed by 6 bases and 0 bases, with 8 bases remaining between them. The CDR3 runs 13 residues. The CDR3 sequence: CASRLTDQETQYF. DNA of the CDR3: TGTGCCAGCAGGCTCACTGACCAAGAGACCCAGTACTTC.

The chain links TRBV7-6 to TRBJ2-1; D might be TRBD2 (6 bases). CDR1 and CDR2 from the germline V gene are SGHVS and FNYEAQ. Trimming shortened V by 1 base and J by 13 bases, and 17 bases separated the two germline ends. This CDR3 spans 14 amino acids. The CDR3 region has the DNA TGTGCCAGCAGCTTAGTTTTCGGGGGAGAGACCCAGTTCTTC. Translation gives CASSLVFGGETQFF.